This TCR beta chain was documented in a study of blood T cells in healthy people across ages. General study findings and limits: Diversity of TCR beta correlated strongly with naive T cell percentage.

The germline V gene has CDR1 SGHRS and CDR2 YFSETQ. The CDR3 totals 16 residues. A minimum of 7 million PBMCs was isolated per sample. The use of a sample-barcoded 5' primer and a J-beta primer mix characterized a second PCR of about 7 to 12 cycles. One entry per CDR3 protein results from TCRdb running MiXCR on the 5' RACE reads. Of hundreds of thousands of distinct CDR3 sequences in the sample, approximately 30% are singletons; the top ten hold around a sixth. Regarding this clonotype: Its antigen is not known. One end of the junction varies from germline; a read error may be responsible.

Sequences were obtained from blood. The chain recombines TRBV5-1 with TRBJ2-6, with 7 bases identical to TRBD1. This sequence originates from an elderly woman in good health. The CDR3, as DNA: TGCGCCGGCAGCGCAAGGGGGCTTTCTGGGGCCAACGTCCGGACTTTC. The encoded protein is CAGSARGLSGANVRTF. Complete variable domain (other parts from reference TRBV5-1 and TRBJ2-6): KAGVTQTPRYLIKTRGQQVTLSCSPISGHRSVSWYQQTPGQGLQFLFEYFSETQRNKGNFPGRFSGRQFSNSRSEMNVSTLELGDSALYLCAGSARGLSGANVRTFGAGSRLTVL.